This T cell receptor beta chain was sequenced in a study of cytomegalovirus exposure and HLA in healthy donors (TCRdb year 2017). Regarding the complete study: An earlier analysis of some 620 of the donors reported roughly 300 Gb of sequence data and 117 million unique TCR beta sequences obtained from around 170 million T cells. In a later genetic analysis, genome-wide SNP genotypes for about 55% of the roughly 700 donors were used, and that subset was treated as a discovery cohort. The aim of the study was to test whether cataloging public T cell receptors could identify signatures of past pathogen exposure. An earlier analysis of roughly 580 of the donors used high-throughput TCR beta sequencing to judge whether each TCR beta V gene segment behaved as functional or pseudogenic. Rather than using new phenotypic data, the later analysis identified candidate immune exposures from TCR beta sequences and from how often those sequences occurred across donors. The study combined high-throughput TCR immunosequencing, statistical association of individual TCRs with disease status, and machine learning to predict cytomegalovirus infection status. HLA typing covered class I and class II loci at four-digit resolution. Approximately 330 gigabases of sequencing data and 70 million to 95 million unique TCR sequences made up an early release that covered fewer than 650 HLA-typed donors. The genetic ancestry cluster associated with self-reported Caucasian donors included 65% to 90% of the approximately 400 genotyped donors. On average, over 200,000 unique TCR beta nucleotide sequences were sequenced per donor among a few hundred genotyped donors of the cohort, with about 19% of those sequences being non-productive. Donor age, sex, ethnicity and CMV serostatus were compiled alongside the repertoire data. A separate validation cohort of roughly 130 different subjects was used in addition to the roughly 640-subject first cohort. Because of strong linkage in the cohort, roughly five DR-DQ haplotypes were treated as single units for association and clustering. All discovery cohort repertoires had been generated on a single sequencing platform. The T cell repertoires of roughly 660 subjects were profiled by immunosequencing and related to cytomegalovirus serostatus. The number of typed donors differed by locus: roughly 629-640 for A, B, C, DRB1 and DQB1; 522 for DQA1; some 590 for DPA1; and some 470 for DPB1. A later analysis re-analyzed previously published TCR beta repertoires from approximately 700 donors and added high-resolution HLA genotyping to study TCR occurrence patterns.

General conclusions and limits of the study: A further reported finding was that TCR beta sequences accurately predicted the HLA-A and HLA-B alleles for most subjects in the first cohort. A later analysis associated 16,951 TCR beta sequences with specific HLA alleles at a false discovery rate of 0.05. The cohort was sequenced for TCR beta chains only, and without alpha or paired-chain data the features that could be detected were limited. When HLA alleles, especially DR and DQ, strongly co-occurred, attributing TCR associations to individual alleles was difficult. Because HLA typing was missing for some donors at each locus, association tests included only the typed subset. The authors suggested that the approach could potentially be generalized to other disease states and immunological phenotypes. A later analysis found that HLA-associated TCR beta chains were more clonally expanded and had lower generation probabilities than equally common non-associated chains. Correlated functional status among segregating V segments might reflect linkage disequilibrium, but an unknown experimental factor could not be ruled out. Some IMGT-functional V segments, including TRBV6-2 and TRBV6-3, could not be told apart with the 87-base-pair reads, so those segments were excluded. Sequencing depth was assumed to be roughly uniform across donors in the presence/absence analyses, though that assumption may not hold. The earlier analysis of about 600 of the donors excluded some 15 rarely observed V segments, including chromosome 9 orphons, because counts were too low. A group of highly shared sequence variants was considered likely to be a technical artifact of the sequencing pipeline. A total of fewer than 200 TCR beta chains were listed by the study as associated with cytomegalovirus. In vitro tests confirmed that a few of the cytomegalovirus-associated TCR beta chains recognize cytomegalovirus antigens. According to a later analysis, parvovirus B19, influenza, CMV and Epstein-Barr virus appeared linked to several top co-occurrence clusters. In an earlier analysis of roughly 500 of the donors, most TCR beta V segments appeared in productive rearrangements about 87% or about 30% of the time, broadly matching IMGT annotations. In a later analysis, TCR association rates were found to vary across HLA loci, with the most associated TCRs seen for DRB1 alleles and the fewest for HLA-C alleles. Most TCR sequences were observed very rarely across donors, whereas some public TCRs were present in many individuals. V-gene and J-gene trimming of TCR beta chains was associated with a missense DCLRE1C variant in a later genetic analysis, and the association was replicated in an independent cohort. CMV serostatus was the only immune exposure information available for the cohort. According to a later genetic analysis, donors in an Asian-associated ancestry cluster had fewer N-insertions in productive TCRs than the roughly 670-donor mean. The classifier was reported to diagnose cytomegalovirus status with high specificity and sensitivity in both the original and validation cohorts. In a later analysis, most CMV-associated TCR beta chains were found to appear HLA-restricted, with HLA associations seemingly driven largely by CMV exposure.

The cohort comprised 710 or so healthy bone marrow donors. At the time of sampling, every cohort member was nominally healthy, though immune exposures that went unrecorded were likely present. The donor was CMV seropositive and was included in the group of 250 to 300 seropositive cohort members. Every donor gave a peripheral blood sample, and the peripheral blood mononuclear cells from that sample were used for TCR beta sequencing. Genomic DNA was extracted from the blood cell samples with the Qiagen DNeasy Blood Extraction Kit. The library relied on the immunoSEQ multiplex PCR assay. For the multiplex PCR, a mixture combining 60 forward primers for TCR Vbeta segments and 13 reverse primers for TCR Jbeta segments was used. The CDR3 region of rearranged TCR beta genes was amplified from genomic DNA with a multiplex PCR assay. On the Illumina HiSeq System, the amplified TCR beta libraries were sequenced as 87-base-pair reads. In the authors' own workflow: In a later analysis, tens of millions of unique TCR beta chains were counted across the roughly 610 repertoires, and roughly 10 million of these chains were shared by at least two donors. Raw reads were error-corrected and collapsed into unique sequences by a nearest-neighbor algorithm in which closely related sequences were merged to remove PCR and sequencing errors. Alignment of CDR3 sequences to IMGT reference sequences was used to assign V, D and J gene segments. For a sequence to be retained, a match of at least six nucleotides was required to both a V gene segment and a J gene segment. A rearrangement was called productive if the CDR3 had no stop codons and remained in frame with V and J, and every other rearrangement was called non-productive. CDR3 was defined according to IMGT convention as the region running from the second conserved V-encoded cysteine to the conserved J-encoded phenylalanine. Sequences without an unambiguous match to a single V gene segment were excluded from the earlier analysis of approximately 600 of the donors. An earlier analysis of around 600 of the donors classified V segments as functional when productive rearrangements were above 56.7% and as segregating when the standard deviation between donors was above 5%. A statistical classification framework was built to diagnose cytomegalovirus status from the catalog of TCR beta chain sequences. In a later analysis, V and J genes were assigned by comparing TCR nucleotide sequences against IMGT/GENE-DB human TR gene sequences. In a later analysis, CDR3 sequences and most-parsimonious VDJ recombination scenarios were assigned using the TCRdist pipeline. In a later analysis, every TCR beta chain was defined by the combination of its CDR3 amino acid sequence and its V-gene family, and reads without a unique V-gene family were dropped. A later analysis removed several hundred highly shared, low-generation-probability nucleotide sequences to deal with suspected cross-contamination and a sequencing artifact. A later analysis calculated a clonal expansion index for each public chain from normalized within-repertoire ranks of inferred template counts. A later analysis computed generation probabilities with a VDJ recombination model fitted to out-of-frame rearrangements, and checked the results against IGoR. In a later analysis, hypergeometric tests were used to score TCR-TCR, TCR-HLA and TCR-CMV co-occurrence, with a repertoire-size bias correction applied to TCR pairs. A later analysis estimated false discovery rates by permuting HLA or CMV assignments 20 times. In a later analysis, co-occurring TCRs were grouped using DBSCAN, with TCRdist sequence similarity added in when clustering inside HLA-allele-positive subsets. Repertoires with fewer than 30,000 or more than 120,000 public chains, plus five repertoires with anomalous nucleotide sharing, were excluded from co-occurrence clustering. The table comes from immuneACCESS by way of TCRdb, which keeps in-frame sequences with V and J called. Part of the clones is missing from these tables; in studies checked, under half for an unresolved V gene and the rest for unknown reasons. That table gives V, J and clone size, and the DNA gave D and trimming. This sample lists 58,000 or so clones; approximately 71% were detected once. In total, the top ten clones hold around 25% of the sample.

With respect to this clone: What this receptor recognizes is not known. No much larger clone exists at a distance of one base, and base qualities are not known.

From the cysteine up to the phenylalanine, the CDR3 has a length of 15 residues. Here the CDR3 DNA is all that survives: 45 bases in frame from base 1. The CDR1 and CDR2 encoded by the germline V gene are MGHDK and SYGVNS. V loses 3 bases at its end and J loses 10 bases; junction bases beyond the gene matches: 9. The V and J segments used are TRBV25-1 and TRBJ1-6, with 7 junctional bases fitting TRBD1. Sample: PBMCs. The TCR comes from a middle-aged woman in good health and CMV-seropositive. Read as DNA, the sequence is TGTGCCAGCAGTGACTGGGACAGCCTAAGGTCACCCCTCCACTTT. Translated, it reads CASSDWDSLRSPLHF.